These 5 T cell receptor beta chains were all obtained from the same sample, sequenced in a study of post-analysis software for immune sequencing data. Notes on the study in general: Higher frequency in patients than in controls was seen for about five TRBV segments, with TRBV5-6, TRBV5-1 and TRBV20-1 among them.

For these receptors, no antigen is known. The TCR beta cDNA libraries contained unique molecular identifiers. TCRdb passed the PCR reads through MiXCR, listing each CDR3 protein once. The repertoire holds about 540,000 distinct CDR3 sequences, with 30% to 40% as singletons. Specimen: blood. These receptors were taken from a girl aged 2-17 years with multiple sclerosis.

The genes are TRBV2 and TRBJ1-5; D is undetermined. This CDR3 contains 12 residues. Trimming took 4 bases from V and 5 from J, leaving 6 bases between them. In germline, CDR1 is SNHLY, CDR2 FYNNEI. CDR3 nucleotides: TGTGCCAGCAGTGGTCTCTATCAGCCCCAGCATTTT. Translated: CASSGLYQPQHF.

This clonotype has at least ten counts. The chain couples TRBV12-3 or TRBV12-4 to TRBJ2-7, with 14 nucleotides matching TRBD2. The CDR3 loop spans 14 amino acids. Unmatched junction bases numbered 4, after V lost 6 bases and J lost 6 bases. In DNA form, the CDR3 reads TGTGCCAGCAGGACGACTAGCGGGGGGGGCGAGCAGTACTTC. This codes for CASRTTSGGGEQYF.

This clonotype was observed many times. The chain joins TRBV29-1 to TRBJ2-5, with D perhaps TRBD2 (5 bases). Trimming removed 7 bases at V and 2 bases at J, with 20 bases between. Germline V gene data show CDR1 as SQVTM and CDR2 as ANQGSEA. This CDR3 is 15 amino acids long. The CDR3 DNA follows: TGCAGCGCACGGGTTGGGTACGGGGAACAAGAGACCCAGTACTTC. Encoded protein: CSARVGYGEQETQYF. The full variable domain, in which reference TRBV29-1 and TRBJ2-5 provide the parts outside the CDR3, is SAVISQKPSRDICQRGTSLTIQCQVDSQVTMMFWYRQQPGQSLTLIATANQGSEATYESGFVIDKFPISRPNLTFSTLTVSNMSPEDSSIYLCSARVGYGEQETQYFGPGTRLLVL.

The sample holds a few counts of this clonotype. Here the CDR3 DNA reads TGTGCCAGCAGTTACGTCCGCCACAGAGGGCCAGAGACCCAGTACTTC. Its protein is CASSYVRHRGPETQYF. The rearrangement uses TRBV6-5 and TRBJ2-5; a possible D gene is TRBD2 (5 bases). The V end was cut by 2 bases, the J end by 4 bases, with 17 bases between. This CDR3 is 16 amino acids long. In germline, CDR1 is MNHEY, CDR2 SVGAGI.

This clonotype occurred a few times. The chain joins TRBV20-1 to TRBJ1-2, with a weak D call TRBD1 (5 bases). The germline CDR1 and CDR2 sequences are DFQATT and SNEGSKA (reference sequence). CDR3 length: 16 amino acids. The V gene lost 1 base and the J gene lost 3 bases, with 18 bases spanning the gap. CDR3 residues: CSARGDDPRKYYGYTF. DNA for the CDR3: TGCAGTGCTAGAGGGGACGATCCCAGAAAGTACTATGGCTACACCTTC.